These 9 T cell receptor beta chains were sequenced from one sample in a study of T cell responses to AZD1222 COVID-19 vaccine. Sequencing was performed with immunoSEQ multiplex PCR; in TCRdb, only in-frame clones are kept and a portion is missing. Among about 67,000 clones listed, roughly 80% were seen once. The sequencing here drew on peripheral blood, taken 28 days after the second AZD1222 dose. The receptor set was obtained from an adult who received the AZD1222 COVID-19 vaccine.

The genes are TRBV7-8 and TRBJ2-7; TRBD1 aligns across 9 bases. The J segment lost 3 bases and the V segment lost 6 bases, leaving 9 bases of the junction unmatched. Looked up from germline, CDR1 is SGHVS and CDR2 is FQNEAQ. CDR3 length equals 15 residues. CDR3 sequence (DNA): TGTGCCAGCAGGCTCCGCCGGGACAGGGACTACGAGCAGTACTTC. It is translated as CASRLRRDRDYEQYF.

This clone is labeled as medium-sized (0.01 to 0.1%). The V and J genes are TRBV5-3 and TRBJ1-1; the match to TRBD1 covers 7 bases. TRBV5-3 is an ORF, with its function uncertain. Trimming took 3 bases from V and 7 from J; bases not matched to a gene: 6. The CDR3 is 13 amino acids. CDR3 DNA: TGTGCCAGAAGCTCTGGGACAGAGAGTGAAGCTTTCTTT. Amino acids: CARSSGTESEAFF.

The chain combines TRBV3-1 (or the pseudogene TRBV3-2) with TRBJ1-2, with 8 bases matching TRBD1. Germline trimming cut 1 base from V and 11 bases from J; bases unmatched to any gene: 3. CDR3 length: 12 amino acids. In germline, CDR1 is LGHDT, CDR2 YNNKEL (reference sequence). The CDR3 nucleotides read TGTGCCAGCAGCCAAGTTAACAGGGGGTACACCTTC. This gives the protein CASSQVNRGYTF.

J is TRBJ1-1 and V is TRBV28; D unresolved. V lost 7 bases and J lost 3, with 18 bases in between. Germline CDR1 is MDHEN and CDR2 is SYDVKM. This CDR3 spans 15 amino acids. The CDR3 spells CASTLGGSGDTEAFF. CDR3 DNA sequence: TGTGCCAGCACCCTGGGAGGCTCTGGGGACACTGAAGCTTTCTTT.

The chain links TRBV7-9 to TRBJ1-2; no definite D call. Germline CDR1 SEHNR, CDR2 FQNEAQ (reference sequence). The CDR3 is made up of 12 amino acids. V was cut by 5 bases and J by 2 bases, with 6 bases left in between. The CDR3 DNA reads as TGTGCCAGCAGCACACAGAACTATGGCTACACCTTC. The encoded protein is CASSTQNYGYTF. Complete variable domain (other parts from reference TRBV7-9 and TRBJ1-2): DTGVSQNPRHKITKRGQNVTFRCDPISEHNRLYWYRQTLGQGPEFLTYFQNEAQLEKSRLLSDRFSAERPKGSFSTLEIQRTEQGDSAMYLCASSTQNYGYTFGSGTRLTVV.

This clone was counted once. The chain couples TRBV27 to TRBJ2-3, with 7 bases aligning to TRBD2. V lost 1 base to trimming and J lost 4 bases; unmatched junction nucleotides: 2. This CDR3 is built from 14 residues. Germline V gene data show CDR1 as MNHEY and CDR2 as SMNVEV (reference sequence). The CDR3 protein is CASSLLGGADTQYF. CDR3 sequence (DNA): TGTGCCAGCAGTTTATTGGGGGGGGCAGATACGCAGTATTTT.

This chain uses TRBV5-1 with TRBJ1-2, with a weak D call TRBD1 (6 bases). V gave up 0 bases and J gave up 0 bases, with 12 bases separating them. The CDR3 totals 16 residues. Germline CDR1 SGHRS, CDR2 YFSETQ. This CDR3 is CASSLVRDTANYGYTF. CDR3 bases: TGCGCCAGCAGCTTGGTTCGGGACACAGCTAACTATGGCTACACCTTC.

The chain carries TRBV19 and TRBJ1-5, with D possibly TRBD1 on 5 matching bases. The CDR3 is 14 residues long. Trimming removed 6 bases at V and 9 bases at J, with 18 bases between. Germline V CDR1 and CDR2: LNHDA, SQIVND (reference sequence). CDR3 bases: TGTGCCAGTAGGCTAGGGAAGACAGTGATGCCCCAGCATTTT. Residues: CASRLGKTVMPQHF.

The V call is TRBV7-9, the J call TRBJ1-3; D is uncertain. CDR3 size: 14 residues. Germline V lookup: CDR1 SEHNR, CDR2 FQNEAQ (reference sequence). Between the trimmed V and J ends, which lost 5 bases and 1 base, there was a span of 9 bases. The CDR3 loop is CASSTAGSGNTIYF. The CDR3 DNA sequence: TGTGCCAGCAGCACCGCCGGGTCTGGAAACACCATATATTTT.